This T cell receptor beta chain is drawn from a study of T cell responses to AZD1222 COVID-19 vaccine. Notes on this clone: Its antigen remains unidentified.

Study conclusions and caveats: After two AZD1222 doses, spike-specific TCR breadth and depth rose versus day 0. Sampled repertoires all dated from after the peak T cell response. The CD4 TCRs associated with vaccination extended across spike and predominated at 160-218 and 743-854.

Trimming left V 4 bases short and J 1 base short, with 4 bases between. The length of the CDR3 is 12 residues. Per the germline V gene, CDR1 is SGHRS and CDR2 is YFSETQ. This table comes from immunoSEQ multiplex PCR, and its TCRdb copy is limited to in-frame clones, with some not included. The top ten clones hold 3.5% to 4.5% of a sample with 150,000 to 200,000 clones, 80% to 95% of them seen once. The TCR sequence derives from an adult in good health. The chain employs TRBV5-1 and TRBJ2-3, with D uncertain. This specimen consisted of peripheral blood, obtained on day 0 of AZD1222 vaccination. The CDR3 DNA reads as TGCGCCAGCAGCGGCGGCACAGATACGCAGTATTTT. This translates into CASSGGTDTQYF.